This T cell receptor beta chain was obtained from a study of persistence of HIV-infected CD4 T cells. About the study: The sample holds CD4+ T cells responsive to CMV or HIV-1 Gag. A couple of participants gave one leukapheresis sample; others gave up to roughly 180 mL blood repeatedly.

Points on this clone: Antigen unknown.

The libraries were made with immunoSEQ version 4 in survey mode. Clones were sequenced by immunoSEQ multiplex PCR, and TCRdb holds only the in-frame ones, with some missing. The sample records tens of thousands of clones, about 80% being singletons. Cells were stimulated with CMV-infected fibroblast lysates at about 10 ug/mL. CD40L/CD69 double-negative CD45RO-high memory CD4+ T cells were collected. This CDR3 is 13 amino acids long. The germline V gene has CDR1 MDHEN and CDR2 SYDVKM. V was shortened by 2 bases and J by 7 bases, with 8 bases between the two germline ends. This chain joins TRBV28 and TRBJ1-4; D gene unclear. This receptor was identified in an adult woman with HIV who was CMV-seropositive. The sample consisted of CD4+ T cells sorted from PBMCs after roughly 20-hour stimulation, taken from a patient who received antiretroviral therapy. As DNA, the CDR3 is TGTGCCAGCAGTTTAGGAGGTAGTGAAAAACTGTTTTTT. Translation gives CASSLGGSEKLFF. The full variable domain, with the rest looked up from reference TRBV28 and TRBJ1-4, is DVKVTQSSRYLVKRTGEKVFLECVQDMDHENMFWYRQDPGLGLRLIYFSYDVKMKEKGDIPEGYSVSREKKERFSLILESASTNQTSMYLCASSLGGSEKLFFGSGTQLSVL.